This T cell receptor (beta chain) was captured by sequencing in a study of CD4 and CD8 cells across lung adenocarcinoma regions. V was clipped by 6 bases and J by 6 bases; unmatched bases: 5. This CDR3 spans 14 amino acids. The germline CDR1 and CDR2 sequences are ENHRY and SYGVKD. This clonotype counts as medium-sized. The patients had localized lung adenocarcinoma, a non-small cell subtype. TCRdb called the PCR reads again in MiXCR, with one record for every CDR3 protein. Here the sample spans some 10,000 distinct CDR3 sequences, over 45% being singletons. The origin of this receptor is a male donor with lung adenocarcinoma. The CD4 and CD8 labels of this study may be unreliable. The material sequenced was CD8+ T cells from the margin of a lung tumor. V usage is TRBV10-3 and J usage is TRBJ2-1; 10 nucleotides match TRBD2. This chain's CDR3 is CAISGTSERNEQFF. DNA of the CDR3: TGTGCCATCAGCGGGACTAGCGAACGCAATGAGCAGTTCTTC.